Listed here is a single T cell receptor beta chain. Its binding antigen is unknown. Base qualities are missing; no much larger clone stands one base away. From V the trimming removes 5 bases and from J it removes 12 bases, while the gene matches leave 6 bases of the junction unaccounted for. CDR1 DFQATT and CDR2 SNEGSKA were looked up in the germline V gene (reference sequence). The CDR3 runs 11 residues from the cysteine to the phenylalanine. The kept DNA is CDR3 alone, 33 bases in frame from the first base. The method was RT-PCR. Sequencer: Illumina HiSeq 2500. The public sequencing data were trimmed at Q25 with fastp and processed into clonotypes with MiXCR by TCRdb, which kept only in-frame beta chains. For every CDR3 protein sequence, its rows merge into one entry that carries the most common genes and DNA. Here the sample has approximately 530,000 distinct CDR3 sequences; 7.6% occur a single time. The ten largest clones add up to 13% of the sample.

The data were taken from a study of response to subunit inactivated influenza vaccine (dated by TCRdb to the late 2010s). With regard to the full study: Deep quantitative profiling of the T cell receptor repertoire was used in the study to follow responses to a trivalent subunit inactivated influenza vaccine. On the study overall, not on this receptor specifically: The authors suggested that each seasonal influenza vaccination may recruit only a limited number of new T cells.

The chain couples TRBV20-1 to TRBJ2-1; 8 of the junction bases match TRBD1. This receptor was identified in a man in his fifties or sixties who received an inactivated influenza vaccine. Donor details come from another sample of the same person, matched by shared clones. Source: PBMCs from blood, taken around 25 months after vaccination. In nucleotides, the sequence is TGCAGTGCTGGGACCGGGACAGGGCAGTTCTTC. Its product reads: CSAGTGTGQFF.